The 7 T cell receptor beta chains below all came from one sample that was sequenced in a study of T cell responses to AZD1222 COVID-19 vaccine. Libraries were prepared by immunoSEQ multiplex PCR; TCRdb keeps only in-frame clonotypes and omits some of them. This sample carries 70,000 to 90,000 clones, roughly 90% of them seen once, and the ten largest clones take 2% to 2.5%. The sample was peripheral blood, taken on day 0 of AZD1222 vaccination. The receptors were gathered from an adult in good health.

CDR3 protein: CASSLSVQGQPQHF. DNA of the CDR3: TGTGCCAGCAGTTTATCGGTACAGGGGCAGCCCCAGCATTTT. The rearrangement links TRBV27 to TRBJ1-5, with TRBD1 matching 7 bases. The V and J ends lost 0 bases and 7 bases, in that order; junction bases with no gene match: 3. The CDR3 is 14 residues long. Germline V gives CDR1 MNHEY, CDR2 SMNVEV (reference sequence).

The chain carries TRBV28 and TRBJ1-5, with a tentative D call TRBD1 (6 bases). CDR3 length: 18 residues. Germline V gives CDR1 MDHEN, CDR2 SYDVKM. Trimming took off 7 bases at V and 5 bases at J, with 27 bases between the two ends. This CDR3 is CASNRGGGFNYPYQPQHF. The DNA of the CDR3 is TGTGCCAGCAATAGGGGGGGAGGGTTTAATTACCCTTATCAGCCCCAGCATTTT.

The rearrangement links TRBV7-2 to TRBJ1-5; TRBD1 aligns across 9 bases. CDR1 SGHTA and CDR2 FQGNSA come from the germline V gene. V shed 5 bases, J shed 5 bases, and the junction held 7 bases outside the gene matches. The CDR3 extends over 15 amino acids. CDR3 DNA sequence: TGTGCCAGCAGCACCCGGACAGGGGAGGATCAGCCCCAGCATTTT. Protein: CASSTRTGEDQPQHF.

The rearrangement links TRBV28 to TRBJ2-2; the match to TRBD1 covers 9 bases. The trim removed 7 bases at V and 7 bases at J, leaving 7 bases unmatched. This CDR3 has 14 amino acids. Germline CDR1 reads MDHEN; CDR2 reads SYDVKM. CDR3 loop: CASTLGQGVGELFF. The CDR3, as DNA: TGTGCCAGCACCCTGGGACAGGGTGTCGGGGAGCTGTTTTTT.

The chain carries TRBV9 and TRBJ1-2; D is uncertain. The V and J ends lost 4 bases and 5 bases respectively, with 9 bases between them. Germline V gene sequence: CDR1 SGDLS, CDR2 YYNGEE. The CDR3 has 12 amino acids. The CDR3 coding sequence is TGTGCCAGCAGCTCCAATCTTTATGGCTACACCTTC. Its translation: CASSSNLYGYTF.

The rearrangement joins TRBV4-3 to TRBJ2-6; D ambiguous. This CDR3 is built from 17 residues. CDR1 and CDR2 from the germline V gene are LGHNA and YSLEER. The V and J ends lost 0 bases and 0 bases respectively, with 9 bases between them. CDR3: CASSQDLVSSGANVLTF. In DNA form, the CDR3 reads TGCGCCAGCAGCCAAGATCTTGTCAGCTCTGGGGCCAACGTCCTGACTTTC.

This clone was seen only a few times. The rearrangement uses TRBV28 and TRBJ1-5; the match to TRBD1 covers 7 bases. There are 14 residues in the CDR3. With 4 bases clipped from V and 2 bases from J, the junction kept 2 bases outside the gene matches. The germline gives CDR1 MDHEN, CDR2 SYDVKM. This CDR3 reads CASSSGQGNQPQHF. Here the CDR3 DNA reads TGTGCCAGCAGTTCTGGACAGGGCAATCAGCCCCAGCATTTT.